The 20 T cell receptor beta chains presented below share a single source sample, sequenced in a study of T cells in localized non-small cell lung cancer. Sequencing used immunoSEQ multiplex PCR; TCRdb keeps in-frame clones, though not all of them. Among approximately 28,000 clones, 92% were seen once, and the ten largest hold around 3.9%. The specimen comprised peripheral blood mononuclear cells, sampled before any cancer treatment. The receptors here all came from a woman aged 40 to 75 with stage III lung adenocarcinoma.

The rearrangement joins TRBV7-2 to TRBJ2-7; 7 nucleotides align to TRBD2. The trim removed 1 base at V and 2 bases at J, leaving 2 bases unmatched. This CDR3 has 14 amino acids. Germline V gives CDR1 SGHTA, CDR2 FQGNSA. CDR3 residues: CASSLVAGPYEQYF. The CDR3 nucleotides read TGTGCCAGCAGCTTAGTAGCGGGTCCCTACGAGCAGTACTTC.

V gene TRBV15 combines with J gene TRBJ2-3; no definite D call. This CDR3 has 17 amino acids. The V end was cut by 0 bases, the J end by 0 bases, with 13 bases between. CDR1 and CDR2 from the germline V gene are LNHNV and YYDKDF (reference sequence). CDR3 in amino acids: CATSRDRAASSTDTQYF. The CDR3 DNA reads TGTGCCACCAGCAGAGATCGGGCAGCGAGTAGCACAGATACGCAGTATTTT. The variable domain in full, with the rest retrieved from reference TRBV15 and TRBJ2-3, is DAMVIQNPRYQVTQFGKPVTLSCSQTLNHNVMYWYQQKSSQAPKLLFHYYDKDFNNEADTPDNFQSRRPNTSFCFLDIRSPGLGDTAMYLCATSRDRAASSTDTQYFGPGTRLTVL.

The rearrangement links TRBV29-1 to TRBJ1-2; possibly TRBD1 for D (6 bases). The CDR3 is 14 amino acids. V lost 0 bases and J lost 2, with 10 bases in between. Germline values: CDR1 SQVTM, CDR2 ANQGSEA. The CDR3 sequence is CSVEDGGRNYGYTF. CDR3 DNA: TGCAGCGTTGAAGATGGGGGCCGAAACTATGGCTACACCTTC.

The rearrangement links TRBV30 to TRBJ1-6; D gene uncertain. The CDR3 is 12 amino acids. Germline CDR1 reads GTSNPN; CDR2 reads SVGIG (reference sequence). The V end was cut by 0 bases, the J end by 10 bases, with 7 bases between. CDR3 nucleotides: TGTGCCTGGAGTGTAAGCCTCTCACCCCTCCACTTT. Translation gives CAWSVSLSPLHF.

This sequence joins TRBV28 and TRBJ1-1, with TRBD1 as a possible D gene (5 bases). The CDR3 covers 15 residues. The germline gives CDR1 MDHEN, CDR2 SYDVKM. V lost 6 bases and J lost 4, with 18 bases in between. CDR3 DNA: TGTGCCAGCAGGCCTACTAATGGGGGGAGCACTGAAGCTTTCTTT. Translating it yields CASRPTNGGSTEAFF.

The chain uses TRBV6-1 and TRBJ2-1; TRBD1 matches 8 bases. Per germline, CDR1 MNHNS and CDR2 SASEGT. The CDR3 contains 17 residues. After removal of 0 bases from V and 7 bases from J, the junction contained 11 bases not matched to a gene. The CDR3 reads CASSEALRQGAWNEQFF. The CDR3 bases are TGTGCCAGCAGTGAAGCGCTTCGGCAGGGGGCCTGGAATGAGCAGTTCTTC.

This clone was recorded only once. DNA of the CDR3: TGTGCCAGCGCCCGGGACAGGGGGCAGGACACTGAAGCTTTCTTT. Its protein is CASARDRGQDTEAFF. V and J are TRBV18 and TRBJ1-1; 12 positions match TRBD1. In germline, CDR1 is KGHSH, CDR2 LQKENI. Trimming at V came to 8 bases and at J to 3 bases, leaving 7 bases not matched to a gene. This CDR3 has 15 residues. The entire variable domain, with the rest obtained from reference TRBV18 and TRBJ1-1, is as follows: NAGVMQNPRHLVRRRGQEARLRCSPMKGHSHVYWYRQLPEEGLKFMVYLQKENIIDESGMPKERFSAEFPKEGPSILRIQQVVRGDSAAYFCASARDRGQDTEAFFGQGTRLTVV.

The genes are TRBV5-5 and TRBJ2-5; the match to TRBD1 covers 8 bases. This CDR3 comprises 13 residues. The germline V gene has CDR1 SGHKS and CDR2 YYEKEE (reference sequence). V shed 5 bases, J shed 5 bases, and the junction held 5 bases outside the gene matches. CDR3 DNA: TGTGCCAGCAGGCCACAGGGGGTTGAGACCCAGTACTTC. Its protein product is CASRPQGVETQYF.

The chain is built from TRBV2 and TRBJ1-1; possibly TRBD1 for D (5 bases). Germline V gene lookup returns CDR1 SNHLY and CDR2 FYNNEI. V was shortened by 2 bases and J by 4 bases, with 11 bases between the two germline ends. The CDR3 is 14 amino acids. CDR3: CASSEQGGGTEAFF. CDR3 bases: TGTGCCAGCAGTGAACAGGGAGGAGGCACTGAAGCTTTCTTT.

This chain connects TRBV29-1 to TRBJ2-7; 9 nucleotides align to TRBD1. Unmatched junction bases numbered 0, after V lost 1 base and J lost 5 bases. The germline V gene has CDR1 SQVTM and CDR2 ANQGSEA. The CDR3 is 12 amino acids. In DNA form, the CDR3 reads TGCAGCGTTGAAGGACAGGGGGACGAGCAGTACTTC. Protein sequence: CSVEGQGDEQYF.

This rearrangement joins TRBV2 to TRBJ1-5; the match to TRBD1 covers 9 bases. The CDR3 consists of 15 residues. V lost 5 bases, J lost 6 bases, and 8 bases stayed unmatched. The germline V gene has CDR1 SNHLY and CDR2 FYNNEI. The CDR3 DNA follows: TGTGCCAGCAGTAGGGACAGGGCGGAGGGTCAGCCCCAGCATTTT. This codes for CASSRDRAEGQPQHF.

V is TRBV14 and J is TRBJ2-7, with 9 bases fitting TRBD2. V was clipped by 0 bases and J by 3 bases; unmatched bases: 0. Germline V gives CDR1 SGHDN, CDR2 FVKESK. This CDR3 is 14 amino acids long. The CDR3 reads CASSQEAGGYEQYF. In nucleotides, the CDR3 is TGTGCCAGCAGCCAAGAAGCGGGGGGCTACGAGCAGTACTTC. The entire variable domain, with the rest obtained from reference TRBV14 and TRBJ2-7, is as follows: EAGVTQFPSHSVIEKGQTVTLRCDPISGHDNLYWYRRVMGKEIKFLLHFVKESKQDESGMPNNRFLAERTGGTYSTLKVQPAELEDSGVYFCASSQEAGGYEQYFGPGTRLTVT.

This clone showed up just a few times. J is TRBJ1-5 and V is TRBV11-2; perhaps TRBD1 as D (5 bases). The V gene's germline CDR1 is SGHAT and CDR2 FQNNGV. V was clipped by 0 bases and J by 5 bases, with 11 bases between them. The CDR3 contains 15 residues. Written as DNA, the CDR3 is TGTGCCAGCAGCTTAGATAGGGGTCCTCATCAGCCCCAGCATTTT. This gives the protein CASSLDRGPHQPQHF.

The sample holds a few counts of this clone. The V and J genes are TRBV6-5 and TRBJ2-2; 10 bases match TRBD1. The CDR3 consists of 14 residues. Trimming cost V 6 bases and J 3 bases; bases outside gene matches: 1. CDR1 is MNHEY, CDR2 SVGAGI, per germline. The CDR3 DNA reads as TGTGCCAGCAGAGGGACAGGGGACACCGGGGAGCTGTTTTTT. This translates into CASRGTGDTGELFF.

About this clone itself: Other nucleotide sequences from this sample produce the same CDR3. This CDR3 is CASSESLYGYTF. The CDR3 bases are TGTGCCAGCAGTGAATCCCTCTATGGCTACACCTTC. The gene calls are TRBV2 and TRBJ1-2; D gene unclear. V was clipped by 2 bases and J by 4 bases, with 5 bases between them. The V gene's germline CDR1 is SNHLY and CDR2 FYNNEI. This CDR3 contains 12 residues. The whole variable domain, remainder taken from reference TRBV2 and TRBJ1-2, is EPEVTQTPSHQVTQMGQEVILRCVPISNHLYFYWYRQILGQKVEFLVSFYNNEISEKSEIFDDQFSVERPDGSNFTLKIRSTKLEDSAMYFCASSESLYGYTFGSGTRLTVV.

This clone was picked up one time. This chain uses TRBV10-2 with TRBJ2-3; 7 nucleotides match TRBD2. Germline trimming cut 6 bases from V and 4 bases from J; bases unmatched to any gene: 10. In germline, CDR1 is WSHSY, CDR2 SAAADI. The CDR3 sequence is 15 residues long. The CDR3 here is CASSQSSGGADTQYF. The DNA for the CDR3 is TGCGCCAGCAGCCAATCTAGCGGAGGGGCAGATACGCAGTATTTT.

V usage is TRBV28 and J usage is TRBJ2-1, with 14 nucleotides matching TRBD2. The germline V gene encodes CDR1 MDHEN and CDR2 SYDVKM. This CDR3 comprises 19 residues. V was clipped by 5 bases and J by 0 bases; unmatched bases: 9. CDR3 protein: CASSPIGGTSGSSYNEQFF. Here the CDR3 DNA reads TGTGCCAGCAGTCCCATCGGCGGGACTAGCGGGAGCTCCTACAATGAGCAGTTCTTC.

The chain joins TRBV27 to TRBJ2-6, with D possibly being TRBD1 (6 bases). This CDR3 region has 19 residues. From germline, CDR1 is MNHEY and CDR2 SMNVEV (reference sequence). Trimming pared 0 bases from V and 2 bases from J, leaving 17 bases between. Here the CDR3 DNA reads TGTGCCAGCAGTTTATCTGTAGGGGGAGTCAAGCCTGGGGCCAACGTCCTGACTTTC. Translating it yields CASSLSVGGVKPGANVLTF.

CDR3 coding DNA: TGTGCCTGGAGTGTGCGGGACATGCAGTTCTTC. Protein sequence: CAWSVRDMQFF. The rearrangement uses TRBV30 and TRBJ2-1; D may be TRBD1 or TRBD2 (6 bases each). V was shortened by 0 bases and J by 12 bases, with 9 bases between the two germline ends. Looked up from germline, CDR1 is GTSNPN and CDR2 is SVGIG (reference sequence). This CDR3 is 11 amino acids long.

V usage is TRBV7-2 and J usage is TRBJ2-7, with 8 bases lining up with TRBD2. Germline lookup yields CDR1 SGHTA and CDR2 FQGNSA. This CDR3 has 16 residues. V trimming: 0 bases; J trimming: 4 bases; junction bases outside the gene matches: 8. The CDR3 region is CASSLAYQTSVYEQYF. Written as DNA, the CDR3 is TGTGCCAGCAGCTTAGCGTACCAGACTAGCGTTTACGAGCAGTACTTC.